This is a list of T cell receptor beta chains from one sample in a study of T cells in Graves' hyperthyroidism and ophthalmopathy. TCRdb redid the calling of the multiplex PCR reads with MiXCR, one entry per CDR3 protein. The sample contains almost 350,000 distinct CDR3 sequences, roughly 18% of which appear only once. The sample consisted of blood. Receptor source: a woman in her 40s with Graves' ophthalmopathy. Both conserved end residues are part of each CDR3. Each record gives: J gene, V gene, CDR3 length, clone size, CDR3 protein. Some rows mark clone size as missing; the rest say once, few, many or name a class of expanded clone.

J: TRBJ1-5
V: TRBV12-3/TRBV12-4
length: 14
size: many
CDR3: CASTQGRGNQPQHF

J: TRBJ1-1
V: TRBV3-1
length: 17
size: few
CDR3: CASSIQGAGWMTTEAFF

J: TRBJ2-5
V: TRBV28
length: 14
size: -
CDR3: CASSLDFYQETQYF

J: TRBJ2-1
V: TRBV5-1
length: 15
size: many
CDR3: CASSLDQGFYNEQFF

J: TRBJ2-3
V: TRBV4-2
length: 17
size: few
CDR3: CASSHLQGTPRTDTQYF

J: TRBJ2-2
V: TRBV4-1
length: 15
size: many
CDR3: CASSPGSRGTGELFF

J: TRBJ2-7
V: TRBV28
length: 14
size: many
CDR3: CASSFTGILYEQYF

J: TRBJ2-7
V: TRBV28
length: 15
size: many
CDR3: CASSFVGLAGNEQYF

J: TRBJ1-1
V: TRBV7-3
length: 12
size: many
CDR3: CASSPGTLQAFF

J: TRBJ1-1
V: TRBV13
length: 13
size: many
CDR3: CASSRMGDTEAFF

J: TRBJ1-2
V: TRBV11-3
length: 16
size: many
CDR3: CASSPTAGQLHYGYTF

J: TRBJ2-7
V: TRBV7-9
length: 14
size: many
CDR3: CASSATGLDYEQYF

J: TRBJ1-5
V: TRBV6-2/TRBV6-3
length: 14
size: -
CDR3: CASSYSYPSQPQHF

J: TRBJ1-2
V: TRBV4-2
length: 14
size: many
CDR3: CASSQRAGAYGYTF

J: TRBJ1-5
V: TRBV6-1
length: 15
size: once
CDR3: CASSLEDRGNQPQHF

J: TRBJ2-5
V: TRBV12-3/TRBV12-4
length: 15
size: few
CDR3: CASRAGGPDYETQYF

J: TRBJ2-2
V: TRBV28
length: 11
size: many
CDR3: CASSDGVRLFF

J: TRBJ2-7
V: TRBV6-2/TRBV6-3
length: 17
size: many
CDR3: CASSYPTSGTDTYEQYF

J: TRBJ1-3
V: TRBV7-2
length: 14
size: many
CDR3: CASSFGRAGNTIYF

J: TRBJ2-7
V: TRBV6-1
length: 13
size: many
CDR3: CASTGTGGYEQYF

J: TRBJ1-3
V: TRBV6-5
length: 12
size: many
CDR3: CASRSSGNTIYF

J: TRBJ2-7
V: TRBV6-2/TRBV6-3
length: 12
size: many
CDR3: CASSLASGEQYF

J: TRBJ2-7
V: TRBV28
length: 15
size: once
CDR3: CASSPSAGGRYEQYF

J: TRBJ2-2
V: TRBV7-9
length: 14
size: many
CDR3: CASRARTNTGELFF

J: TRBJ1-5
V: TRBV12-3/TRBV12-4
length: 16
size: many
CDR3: CASSSRTGEYNQPQHF

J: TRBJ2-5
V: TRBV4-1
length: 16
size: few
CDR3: CASSDRDRTGQETQYF

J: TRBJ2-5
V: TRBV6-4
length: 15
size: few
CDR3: CASSLDLAGGETQYF

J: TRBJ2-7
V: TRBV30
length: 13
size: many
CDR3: CAWSLLAGYEQYF

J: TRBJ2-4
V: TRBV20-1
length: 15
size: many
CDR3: CSARDGTSFKNIQYF

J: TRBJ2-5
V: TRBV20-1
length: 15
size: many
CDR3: CSGGADMLSQETQYF

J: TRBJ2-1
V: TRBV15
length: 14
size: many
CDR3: CASQREGQYNEQFF

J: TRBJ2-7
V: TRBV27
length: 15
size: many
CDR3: CASSSIAGGRYEQYF

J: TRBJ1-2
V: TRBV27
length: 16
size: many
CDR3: CASSSYPGTGVYGYTF

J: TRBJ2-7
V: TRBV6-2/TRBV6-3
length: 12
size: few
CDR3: CASTGGSYEQYF

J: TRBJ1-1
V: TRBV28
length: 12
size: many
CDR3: CASSPPGQEAFF

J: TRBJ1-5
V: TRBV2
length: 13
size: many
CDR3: CASRTYMEQPQHF

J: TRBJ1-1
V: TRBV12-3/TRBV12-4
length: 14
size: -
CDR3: CASTQGRRNTEAFF

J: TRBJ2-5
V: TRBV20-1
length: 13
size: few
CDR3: CSAATGWLGTQYF

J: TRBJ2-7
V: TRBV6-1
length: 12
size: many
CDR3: CASIDGGYEQYF

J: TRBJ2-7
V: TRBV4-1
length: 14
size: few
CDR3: CASSQESASHEQYF

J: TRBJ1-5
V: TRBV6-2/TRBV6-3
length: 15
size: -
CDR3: CASSYRQTYNQPQHF

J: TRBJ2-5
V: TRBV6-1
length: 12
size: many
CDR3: CASSIVQETQYF

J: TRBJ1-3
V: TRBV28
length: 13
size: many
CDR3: CASSSKWGNTIYF

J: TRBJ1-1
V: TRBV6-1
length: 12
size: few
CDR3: CASSPRLGEAFF

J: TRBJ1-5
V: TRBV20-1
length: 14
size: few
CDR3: CSANVGGSSQPQHF

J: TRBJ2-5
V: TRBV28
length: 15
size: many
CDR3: CASSQTSGKIETQYF

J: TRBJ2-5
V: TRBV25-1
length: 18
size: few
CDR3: CASSEYFRGQGYQETQYF

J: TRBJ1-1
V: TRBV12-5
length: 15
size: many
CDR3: CASGSTTGGITEAFF

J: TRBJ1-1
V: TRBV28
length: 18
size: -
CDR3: CASCPQNPLLKLNTEAFF

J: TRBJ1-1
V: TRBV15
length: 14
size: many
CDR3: CATSSWRNNTEAFF

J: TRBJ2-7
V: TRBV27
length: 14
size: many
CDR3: CASSLSASSHEQYF

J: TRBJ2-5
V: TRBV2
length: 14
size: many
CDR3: CASSETGPLETQYF

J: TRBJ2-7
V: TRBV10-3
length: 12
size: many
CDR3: CAISEESYEQYF

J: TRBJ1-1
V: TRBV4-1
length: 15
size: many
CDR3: CASSQGYDKNTEAFF

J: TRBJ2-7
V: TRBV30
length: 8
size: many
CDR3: CARYEQYF

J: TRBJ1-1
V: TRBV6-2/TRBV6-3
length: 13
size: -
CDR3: CASSSGTGTEAFF

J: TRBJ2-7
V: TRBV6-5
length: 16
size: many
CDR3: CASSSIPGQGAYEQYF